These 8 T cell receptor beta chains were sequenced from one sample in a study of metastatic and nonmetastatic thyroid tumors. TCRdb called clones again from the PCR reads with MiXCR. The sample holds 7,000 to 8,500 clones, roughly a quarter seen once. All patients reached thyroid surgery having received no treatment beforehand. Sequences were obtained from tumor tissue. The receptors come from a female donor with papillary thyroid cancer or a benign thyroid nodule (not recorded which). Some clones in this sample may be carry-over from other donors' samples.

This clone was counted ten times or more. The chain recombines TRBV29-1 with TRBJ2-7; 8 nucleotides match TRBD1. V trimming: 3 bases; J trimming: 7 bases; junction bases outside the gene matches: 8. This CDR3 is built from 13 residues. In germline, CDR1 is SQVTM, CDR2 ANQGSEA. CDR3 protein: CSVEGQATTEQYF. DNA of the CDR3: TGCAGCGTTGAGGGACAGGCAACTACGGAGCAGTACTTC.

Ten or more counts support this clone. J is TRBJ2-7 and V is TRBV20-1; D uncertain. CDR3 length: 12 amino acids. CDR1 and CDR2 (germline): DFQATT, SNEGSKA (reference sequence). V gave up 0 bases and J gave up 3 bases, with 6 bases separating them. The CDR3: CSAREPYYEQYF. The CDR3 DNA follows: TGCAGTGCTAGAGAACCATACTACGAGCAGTACTTC.

A word on this clone: One junction end disagrees with the germline gene, perhaps due to a read error. The chain combines TRBV7-9 with TRBJ1-2, with D perhaps TRBD1 (6 bases). Per the germline V gene, CDR1 is SEHNR and CDR2 is FQNEAQ (reference sequence). This CDR3 is 14 amino acids long. In nucleotides, the CDR3 is TGTGACAGCAGCCCGGACAGAGGGGAATATGGCTACGCCTTC. It encodes CDSSPDRGEYGYAF.

This clone was picked up a small number of times. CDR3 amino acids: CASSPLRGDTNEQFF. The CDR3 coding sequence is TGTGCCAGCAGTCCTCTTAGGGGGGACACCAATGAGCAGTTCTTC. The J gene is TRBJ2-1, the V gene TRBV6-2 or TRBV6-3, with D perhaps being TRBD1 or TRBD2 (6 bases each). CDR1 is MNHEY and CDR2 is SVGEGT in the germline V gene. CDR3 length equals 15 residues. The ends were cut back, 5 bases at V and 6 bases at J, with 17 bases in the middle.

This clone counts as medium-sized. This chain's CDR3 is CASRPNRRGEQYF. CDR3 coding DNA: TGTGCCAGCAGGCCAAACAGGAGAGGCGAGCAGTACTTC. The chain combines TRBV6-2 or TRBV6-3 with TRBJ2-7, with a weak D call TRBD1 (5 bases). This CDR3 is built from 13 residues. The germline V gene has CDR1 MNHEY and CDR2 SVGEGT. The V end lost 6 bases, the J end lost 6 bases, and 15 bases lay between the germline ends.

This clone appeared many times. The rearrangement links TRBV4-2 to TRBJ1-4, with 12 bases lining up with TRBD1. In germline, CDR1 is LGHNA, CDR2 YNFKEQ. The J segment lost 7 bases and the V segment lost 5 bases, leaving 11 bases of the junction unmatched. This CDR3 is 17 amino acids long. CDR3 bases: TGTGCCAGCAGCGTCCTTGGGACAGGGGGCGCGGGTGAAAAACTGTTTTTT. Its protein product is CASSVLGTGGAGEKLFF.

The J gene is TRBJ1-5, the V gene TRBV20-1, with D perhaps TRBD2 (5 bases). Matching the DNA end better, TRBJ2-3 makes the J call doubtful. CDR3 length: 15 residues. Germline V CDR1 and CDR2: DFQATT, SNEGSKA (reference sequence). The CDR3 reads CSARELGPSNKPQYF. CDR3 sequence (DNA): TGCAGTGCTAGAGAACTAGGGCCCAGCAATAAGCCCCAGTATTTT.

This clone has more than one count but fewer than ten. The chain combines TRBV12-3 or TRBV12-4 with TRBJ2-7; 8 bases are shared with TRBD1. This CDR3 comprises 17 residues. V shed 5 bases and J 2 bases; nucleotides not matched to a gene: 14. CDR3 amino acids: CASSPDRGSAIPYEQYF. The DNA of the CDR3 is TGTGCCAGCAGTCCTGACAGGGGCTCGGCGATCCCCTACGAGCAGTACTTC.